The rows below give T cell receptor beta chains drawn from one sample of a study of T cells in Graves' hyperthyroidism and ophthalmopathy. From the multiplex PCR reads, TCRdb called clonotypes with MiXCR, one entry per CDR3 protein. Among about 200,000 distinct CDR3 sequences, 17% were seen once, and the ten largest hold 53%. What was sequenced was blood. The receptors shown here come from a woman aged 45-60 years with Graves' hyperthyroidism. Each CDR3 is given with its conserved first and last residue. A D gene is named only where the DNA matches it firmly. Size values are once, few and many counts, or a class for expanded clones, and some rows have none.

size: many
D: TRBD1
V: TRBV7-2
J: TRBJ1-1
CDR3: CASSLGVRQGRANTEAFF
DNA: TGTGCCAGCAGCTTAGGGGTCCGACAGGGAAGAGCGAACACTGAAGCTTTCTTT

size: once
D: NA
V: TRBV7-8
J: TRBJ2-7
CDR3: CASSLGQGGGLGQYF
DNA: TGTGCCAGCAGCTTAGGACAGGGAGGGGGCCTCGGGCAGTACTTC

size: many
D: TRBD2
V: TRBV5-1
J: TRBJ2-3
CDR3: CASSRLAGETDTQYF
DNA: TGCGCCAGCAGCCGACTAGCGGGAGAGACAGATACGCAGTATTTT

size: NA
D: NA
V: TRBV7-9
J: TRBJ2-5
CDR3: CASSLVAAGQETQYF
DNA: TGTGCCAGCAGCTTAGTGGCGGCGGGCCAAGAGACCCAGTACTTC

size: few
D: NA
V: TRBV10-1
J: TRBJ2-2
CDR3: CASREGVNTGELFF
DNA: TGCGCCAGCCGAGAGGGGGTAAACACCGGGGAGCTGTTTTTT

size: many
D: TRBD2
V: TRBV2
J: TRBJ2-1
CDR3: CASKGTSGSWNEQFF
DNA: TGTGCCAGCAAGGGGACTAGCGGGAGTTGGAATGAGCAGTTCTTC

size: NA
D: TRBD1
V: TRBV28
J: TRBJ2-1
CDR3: CASSVQGVGYNEQFF
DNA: TGTGCCAGCAGTGTACAGGGGGTCGGGTACAATGAGCAGTTCTTC

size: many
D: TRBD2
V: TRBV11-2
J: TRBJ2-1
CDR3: CASNPGLAGSEQFF
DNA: TGTGCCAGCAATCCGGGACTAGCCGGCAGTGAGCAGTTCTTC

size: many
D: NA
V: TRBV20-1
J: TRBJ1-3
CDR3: CSASRDGNTIYF
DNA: TGCAGTGCTAGTCGGGACGGAAACACCATATATTTT

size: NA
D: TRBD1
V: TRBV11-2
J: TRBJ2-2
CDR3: CASSSYRGSGTGELFF
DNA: TGTGCCAGCAGCTCTTACAGGGGGTCGGGCACCGGGGAGCTGTTTTTT

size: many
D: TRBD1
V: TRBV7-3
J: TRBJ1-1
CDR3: CASRLTPGGGGAFF
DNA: TGTGCCAGCAGGCTTACTCCAGGGGGGGGTGGTGCTTTCTTT

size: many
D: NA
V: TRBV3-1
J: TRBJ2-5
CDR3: CASSRTGQAQQETQYF
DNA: TGTGCCAGCAGCCGAACGGGACAAGCCCAACAAGAGACCCAGTACTTC

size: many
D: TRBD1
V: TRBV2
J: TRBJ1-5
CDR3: CASSGGQGSNQPQHF
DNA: TGTGCCAGCAGCGGCGGACAGGGAAGCAATCAGCCCCAGCATTTT

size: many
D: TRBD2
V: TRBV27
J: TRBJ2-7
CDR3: CASSLRPGASGRASGNEQYF
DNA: TGTGCCAGCAGTTTAAGGCCAGGGGCTAGCGGGAGGGCCTCGGGGAACGAGCAGTACTTC

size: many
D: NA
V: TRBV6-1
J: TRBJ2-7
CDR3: CASSSPGLSSYEQYF
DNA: TGTGCCAGCAGTTCCCCGGGACTTTCCTCCTACGAGCAGTACTTC

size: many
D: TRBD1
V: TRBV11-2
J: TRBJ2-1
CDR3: CASSLVRGTGNYNEQFF
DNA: TGTGCCAGCAGCTTAGTGAGAGGGACAGGGAACTACAATGAGCAGTTCTTC

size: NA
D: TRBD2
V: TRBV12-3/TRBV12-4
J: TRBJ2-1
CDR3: CASSLTSGDNEQFF
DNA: TGTGCCAGCAGTTTGACTAGCGGGGACAATGAGCAGTTCTTC

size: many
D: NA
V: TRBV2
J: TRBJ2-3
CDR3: CASNGLGDTQYF
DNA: TGTGCCAGCAATGGTCTCGGGGATACGCAGTATTTT

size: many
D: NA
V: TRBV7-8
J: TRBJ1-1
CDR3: CASSPRDRVNTEAFF
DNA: TGTGCCAGCAGTCCCCGCGACAGAGTGAACACTGAAGCTTTCTTT

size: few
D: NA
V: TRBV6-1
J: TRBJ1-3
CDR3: CASSSQGRPGNTIYF
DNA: TGTGCCAGCAGTTCTCAGGGGCGCCCTGGAAACACCATATATTTT

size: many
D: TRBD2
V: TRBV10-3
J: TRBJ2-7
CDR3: CAISWGAGGREQYF
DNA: TGTGCCATCTCCTGGGGAGCGGGAGGACGTGAGCAGTACTTC

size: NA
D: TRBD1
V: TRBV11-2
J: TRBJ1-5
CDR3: CASSSRGRSQPQHF
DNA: TGTGCCAGCAGCTCCAGGGGGCGAAGTCAGCCCCAGCATTTT

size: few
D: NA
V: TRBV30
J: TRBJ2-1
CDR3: CASQTRGRSSYNEQFF
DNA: TGTGCCTCCCAAACCCGAGGTAGGAGCTCCTACAATGAGCAGTTCTTC

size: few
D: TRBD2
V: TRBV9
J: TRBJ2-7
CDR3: CASSVGPSGGSYEQYF
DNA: TGTGCCAGCAGCGTAGGTCCGAGCGGGGGCTCCTACGAGCAGTACTTC

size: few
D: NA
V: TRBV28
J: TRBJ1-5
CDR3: CASVSSNQPQHF
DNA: TGTGCCAGCGTTAGTAGCAATCAGCCCCAGCATTTT

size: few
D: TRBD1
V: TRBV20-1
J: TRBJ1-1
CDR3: CSASKTGTTEAFF
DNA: TGCAGTGCTAGTAAGACAGGGACCACTGAAGCTTTCTTT

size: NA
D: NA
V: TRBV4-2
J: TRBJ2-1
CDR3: CASSQEIVSYNEQFF
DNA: TGTGCCAGCAGCCAAGAGATAGTATCATACAATGAGCAGTTCTTC

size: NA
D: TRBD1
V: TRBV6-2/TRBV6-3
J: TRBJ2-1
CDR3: CASSFDRGDEQFF
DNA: TGTGCCAGCAGTTTCGACAGGGGCGATGAGCAGTTCTTC

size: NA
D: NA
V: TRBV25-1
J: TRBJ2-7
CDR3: CASSTEDPVIYYNEQYF
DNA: TGTGCCAGCAGCACCGAAGACCCAGTCATTTACTACAATGAGCAGTACTTC

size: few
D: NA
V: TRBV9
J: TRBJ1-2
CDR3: CASSADPVLPRYTF
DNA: TGTGCCAGCAGCGCGGACCCCGTTCTCCCGAGGTACACCTTC

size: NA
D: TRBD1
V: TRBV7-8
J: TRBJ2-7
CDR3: CASSLGAGGPYEQYF
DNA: TGTGCCAGCAGCTTAGGTGCAGGGGGCCCCTACGAGCAGTACTTC

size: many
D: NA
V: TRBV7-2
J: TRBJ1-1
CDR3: CASSYGGGAMNIFF
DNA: TGTGCCAGCAGCTACGGTGGGGGGGCCATGAATATATTCTTT

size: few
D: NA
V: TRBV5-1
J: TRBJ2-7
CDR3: CASSLDIAYEQYF
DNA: TGCGCCAGCAGCTTGGATATCGCCTACGAGCAGTACTTC